The clone carrying this TCR beta chain was recorded at least ten times. What it recognizes is unknown. CDR1 DFQATT and CDR2 SNEGSKA come from the germline V gene (reference sequence). CDR3 length: 13 residues. The V segment lost 5 bases and the J segment 4 bases; nucleotides outside the gene matches: 6. TCRbeta library construction was performed incorporating unique molecular identifiers. TCRdb ran MiXCR on the PCR reads and lists one entry per CDR3 protein. The sample has 200,000 or so distinct CDR3 sequences; around 9.2% are singletons. The sample originates from a study of T-cell reconstitution after alpha-beta-depleted transplantation in children. The study, taken as a whole, reports: It was reported that alpha-beta T cells came from several hundred expanded graft clones (about two months after transplant). A year post-transplant, T-cell counts and diversity derived mostly from newly produced T cells.

The gene calls are TRBV20-1 and TRBJ2-3; TRBD2 matches 7 bases. The receptor was derived from a male patient aged 2 to 9 who had a stem cell transplant for acute myeloid leukemia, so the T cells may come from the graft donor. This specimen was PBMCs, mostly from graft donor cells, taken 360 days after TCRalphabeta/CD19-depleted stem cell transplant. CDR3 sequence: CSADKRGADTQYF. The CDR3 DNA reads as TGCAGTGCTGATAAGCGGGGCGCAGATACGCAGTATTTT.